This is a list of T cell receptor beta chains from one sample in a study of early T cells in non-severe SARS-CoV-2 infection. TCRdb passed the 5' RACE reads through MiXCR, listing each CDR3 protein once. The sample has roughly 93,000 distinct CDR3 sequences, under 15% seen once. What was sequenced was whole blood. These receptors all come from an adult who was a healthcare worker with PCR-confirmed SARS-CoV-2 infection or an uninfected control (not recorded which). Each CDR3 is given with its conserved first and last residue. The D gene is left open where the match is weak. Size is stated for part of the rows, as once, few or many counts, or as a class when the clone is expanded.

TRBJ2-3 NA 17 many TRBV15 CATSRERSGGRGNTQYF TGTGCCACCAGCAGAGAACGGAGCGGGGGCAGGGGGAATACGCAGTATTTT
TRBJ2-1 NA 15 few TRBV6-5 CASSYNQGSFNEQFF TGTGCCAGCAGTTACAACCAGGGTTCTTTCAATGAGCAGTTCTTC
TRBJ2-1 NA 15 many TRBV7-6 CASSLAGGGFNEQFF TGTGCCAGCAGCTTGGCTGGGGGGGGCTTCAATGAGCAGTTCTTC
TRBJ2-1 TRBD1 15 few TRBV20-1 CSARDLGGGFDEQFF TGCAGTGCTAGAGATTTAGGGGGCGGTTTTGATGAGCAGTTCTTC
TRBJ1-1 NA 14 few TRBV11-2 CASSSQQGNTEAFF TGTGCCAGCAGCTCGCAACAGGGGAACACTGAAGCTTTCTTT
TRBJ1-1 NA 13 many TRBV6-1 CASSAAQYTEAFF TGTGCCAGCTCCGCAGCGCAGTACACTGAAGCTTTCTTT
TRBJ2-5 NA 12 many TRBV6-5 CASSRPKETQYF TGTGCCAGCAGTCGGCCAAAAGAGACCCAGTACTTC
TRBJ1-4 NA 14 NA TRBV12-3/TRBV12-4 CASSCDTWGEKLFF TGTGCCAGCAGCTGCGACACATGGGGGGAAAAACTGTTTTTT
TRBJ2-1 TRBD2 14 few TRBV28 CASLERGAHHEQFF TGTGCCAGCCTAGAGCGGGGAGCGCACCATGAGCAGTTCTTC
TRBJ2-3 NA 15 few TRBV5-1 CASSFDGGATDTQYF TGCGCCAGCAGCTTTGACGGGGGAGCCACAGATACGCAGTATTTT
TRBJ1-2 NA 13 NA TRBV5-1 CASSGQSNYGYTF TGCGCCAGCAGCGGCCAGAGTAACTATGGCTACACCTTC
TRBJ1-1 TRBD1 15 NA TRBV5-6 CASSLARQGTPEAFF TGTGCCAGCAGCTTGGCCCGACAGGGGACCCCCGAAGCTTTCTTT
TRBJ2-6 NA 14 few TRBV19 CASRTGTGANVLTF TGTGCCAGTCGTACAGGGACTGGGGCCAACGTCCTGACTTTC
TRBJ2-1 TRBD2 16 few TRBV7-3 CASSSTSGGFGNEQFF TGTGCCAGCAGCAGCACTAGCGGGGGGTTCGGCAATGAGCAGTTCTTC
TRBJ2-4 NA 15 few TRBV25-1 CASSDASRWENIQYF TGTGCCAGCAGTGATGCGTCTAGGTGGGAAAACATTCAGTACTTC
TRBJ2-2 NA 12 NA TRBV19 CASSISPGELFF TGTGCCAGTAGTATAAGCCCCGGGGAGCTGTTTTTT
TRBJ1-1 TRBD1 13 few TRBV12-3/TRBV12-4 CASSLGQATEAFF TGTGCCAGCAGCCTGGGACAGGCGACTGAAGCTTTCTTT
TRBJ1-5 NA 13 many TRBV28 CAIWGAGPQPQHF TGTGCCATCTGGGGGGCAGGACCCCAGCCCCAGCATTTT
TRBJ1-6 TRBD1 15 few TRBV3-1 CASSQGQQGSSPLHF TGTGCCAGCAGCCAAGGGCAACAGGGGAGTTCACCCCTCCACTTT
TRBJ2-1 NA 13 few TRBV10-1 CASSDSLRYEQFF TGCGCCAGCAGTGATTCCCTGCGGTATGAGCAGTTCTTC
TRBJ2-5 NA 13 NA TRBV27 CASSSQTQETQYF TGTGCCAGCAGTTCCCAAACTCAAGAGACCCAGTACTTC
TRBJ1-4 NA 14 NA TRBV6-1 CASSEGPTNEKLFF TGTGCCAGCAGTGAGGGACCGACTAATGAAAAACTGTTTTTT
TRBJ2-1 NA 14 few TRBV3-1 CASSPLGQAGEQFF TGTGCCAGCAGCCCCTTGGGGCAGGCAGGTGAGCAGTTCTTC
TRBJ2-1 TRBD1 16 few TRBV6-5 CASSRDETGGRNEQFF TGTGCCAGCAGTCGTGATGAGACAGGGGGGCGCAATGAGCAGTTCTTC
TRBJ2-5 NA 15 NA TRBV24-1 CATSDAGQTQETQYF TGTGCCACCAGTGACGCCGGACAGACCCAAGAGACCCAGTACTTC
TRBJ2-5 NA 13 few TRBV28 CASSLGLAETQYF TGTGCCAGCAGTTTAGGTCTAGCGGAGACCCAGTACTTC
TRBJ2-1 NA 15 many TRBV27 CASSLSLASYNEQFF TGTGCCAGCAGTTTATCTCTGGCCTCCTACAATGAGCAGTTCTTC
TRBJ1-1 NA 15 NA TRBV7-9 CASSFSGFRDTEAFF TGTGCCAGCAGCTTTTCAGGGTTTAGGGACACTGAAGCTTTCTTT
TRBJ1-2 NA 13 NA TRBV20-1 CSARETGLYGYTF TGCAGTGCTAGGGAGACCGGCCTTTATGGCTACACCTTC
TRBJ1-1 NA 14 NA TRBV28 CASSLSRLGTEAFF TGTGCCAGCAGTTTAAGCAGGTTGGGCACTGAAGCTTTCTTT
TRBJ1-5 TRBD1 16 NA TRBV5-1 CASSPDQGAGGQPQHF TGCGCCAGCAGCCCGGATCAGGGGGCCGGGGGTCAGCCCCAGCATTTT
TRBJ1-5 TRBD1 17 NA TRBV19 CASTHTRVGGGNQPQHF TGTGCCAGTACTCACACCCGGGTAGGGGGCGGCAATCAGCCCCAGCATTTT
TRBJ2-1 TRBD2 17 NA TRBV5-1 CASSLEVAGGSYNEQFF TGCGCCAGCAGCTTGGAAGTAGCGGGGGGGTCTTACAATGAGCAGTTCTTC
TRBJ2-6 NA 17 NA TRBV5-5 CASSLAGTASGANVLTF TGTGCCAGCAGCTTAGCCGGGACGGCCTCTGGGGCCAACGTCCTGACTTTC
TRBJ1-5 NA 14 NA TRBV5-1 CASSPDDSNQPQHF TGCGCCAGCAGCCCAGACGATAGCAATCAGCCCCAGCATTTT
TRBJ2-2 NA 13 few TRBV7-9 CASSLVETGELFF TGTGCCAGCAGCTTAGTTGAGACCGGGGAGCTGTTTTTT
TRBJ2-3 NA 16 many TRBV5-4 CASSIFGLRLSDTQYF TGTGCCAGCAGCATTTTCGGACTAAGACTTTCGGATACGCAGTATTTT
TRBJ2-5 NA 14 NA TRBV3-1 CASSQHTGQETQYF TGTGCCAGCAGCCAACATACAGGGCAAGAGACCCAGTACTTC
TRBJ1-2 TRBD1 17 NA TRBV29-1 CSVEASDRLPQNYGYTF TGCAGCGTTGAAGCTTCGGACAGGCTTCCCCAAAACTATGGCTACACCTTC
TRBJ2-2 NA 12 NA TRBV18 CASSPPDGELFF TGTGCCAGCTCACCACCCGACGGGGAGCTGTTTTTT
TRBJ2-1 TRBD2 15 few TRBV7-2 CASQPSGGVYNEQFF TGTGCCAGCCAACCCTCGGGGGGGGTATACAATGAGCAGTTCTTC
TRBJ1-1 NA 15 few TRBV4-2 CASSQAIPGNTEAFF TGTGCCAGCAGCCAAGCCATCCCCGGGAACACTGAAGCTTTCTTT
TRBJ2-2 NA 15 many TRBV2 CASKYGHSNTGELFF TGTGCCAGCAAATACGGACATTCGAACACCGGGGAGCTGTTTTTT
TRBJ1-4 NA 15 few TRBV4-1 CASSQVGLINEKLFF TGCGCCAGCAGCCAGGTTGGACTGATTAATGAAAAACTGTTTTTT
TRBJ2-2 NA 16 many TRBV7-8 CASSLGRQTNTGELFF TGTGCCAGCAGCTTAGGTCGTCAGACGAACACCGGGGAGCTGTTTTTT
TRBJ2-1 NA 14 NA TRBV4-1 CASSQLSSYNEQFF TGCGCCAGCAGCCAACTGAGCTCCTACAATGAGCAGTTCTTC
TRBJ2-3 TRBD2 14 few TRBV29-1 CSVETSGFTDTQYF TGCAGCGTTGAGACTAGCGGGTTCACAGATACGCAGTATTTT
TRBJ1-5 TRBD1 14 NA TRBV25-1 CASSDWTGSQPQHF TGTGCCAGCAGTGACTGGACAGGGTCCCAGCCCCAGCATTTT
TRBJ1-3 TRBD1 14 NA TRBV12-3/TRBV12-4 CASSSQGAGNTIYF TGTGCCAGCAGTTCACAGGGGGCGGGAAACACCATATATTTT
TRBJ1-2 NA 12 NA TRBV7-9 CASSPGPDGYTF TGTGCCAGCAGCCCCGGGCCCGATGGCTACACCTTC